These 27 T cell receptor beta chains share one sample of origin, sequenced in a study of T cells after yellow fever vaccination. One entry per CDR3 protein, called by TCRdb with MiXCR from the 5' RACE reads. The sample shows a few hundred thousand distinct CDR3 sequences, approximately 3.2% of them seen only once. The sample in question was CD4+ T cells sorted from PBMCs, obtained 10 days after the yellow fever booster vaccination. The receptor source for this set is a man younger than 30 who received the YFV17D yellow fever vaccine.

This clonotype was observed a handful of times. The rearrangement links TRBV3-1 to TRBJ2-5; no clear D gene. The CDR3 loop spans 14 amino acids. V lost 5 bases, J lost 5 bases, and 15 bases lay in between. Germline loops: CDR1 LGHDT, CDR2 YNNKEL (reference sequence). In nucleotides, the CDR3 is TGTGCCAGCAGCTTAGCATCAAAGGCGGAGACCCAGTACTTC. It encodes CASSLASKAETQYF.

At least ten counts were recorded for this clonotype. The V call is TRBV7-2, the J call TRBJ2-1; TRBD1 agrees at 7 bases. This CDR3 comprises 15 residues. The V gene's germline CDR1 is SGHTA and CDR2 FQGNSA. The trim removed 6 bases at V and 7 bases at J, leaving 12 bases unmatched. CDR3 protein: CASSWDRGVRNEQFF. The CDR3 DNA sequence: TGTGCCAGCAGTTGGGACAGAGGGGTAAGGAATGAGCAGTTCTTC. Full variable domain (rest looked up from reference TRBV7-2 and TRBJ2-1): GAGVSQSPSNKVTEKGKDVELRCDPISGHTALYWYRQSLGQGLEFLIYFQGNSAPDKSGLPSDRFSAERTGGSVSTLTIQRTQQEDSAVYLCASSWDRGVRNEQFFGPGTRLTVL.

In this sample, this clonotype turned up many times. The V call is TRBV2, the J call TRBJ2-3, with 7 bases that match TRBD2. CDR1 SNHLY and CDR2 FYNNEI come from the germline V gene. The CDR3 runs to 15 residues. Germline trimming cut 5 bases from V and 1 base from J; bases unmatched to any gene: 6. Here the CDR3 reads CASSTSGDGTDTQYF. The CDR3 nucleotides are TGTGCCAGCAGTACCAGCGGGGACGGCACAGATACGCAGTATTTT.

This chain uses TRBV10-3 with TRBJ2-3; 13 bases line up with TRBD2. Trimming removed 6 bases from V and 4 bases from J; junction bases left unmatched: 4. Germline V lookup: CDR1 ENHRY, CDR2 SYGVKD. The CDR3 contains 15 residues. CDR3 region: CAISEGLAGPDTQYF. CDR3 DNA: TGTGCCATCAGCGAGGGACTAGCGGGGCCAGATACGCAGTATTTT.

This clonotype came up many times. The germline gene is not matched at one end of the junction; a read error may be the cause. The rearrangement uses TRBV5-1 and TRBJ2-1; D is possibly TRBD1 (6 bases). The CDR3 spans 14 residues. Germline V gives CDR1 SGHRS, CDR2 YFSETQ. CDR3 in DNA: TGCGCCAGCAGCCTGACCACAGGGACCACCATCCCCCTCTTC. Translating it yields CASSLTTGTTIPLF.

The chain uses TRBV11-3 and TRBJ2-2; 7 bases match TRBD2. The CDR3 loop spans 16 amino acids. Germline CDR1 SGHNT, CDR2 YENEEA. With 5 bases clipped from V and 0 bases from J, the junction kept 6 bases outside the gene matches. The CDR3 coding sequence is TGTGCCAGCAGCCCGGCCGGGACTACGAACACCGGGGAGCTGTTTTTT. Its protein product is CASSPAGTTNTGELFF.

This clonotype was counted at least ten times. The chain is built from TRBV7-2 and TRBJ2-5; D uncertain. This CDR3 region has 14 residues. V gave up 5 bases and J gave up 5 bases, with 15 bases separating them. In germline, CDR1 is SGHTA, CDR2 FQGNSA. CDR3 nucleotide sequence: TGTGCCAGCAGCGAGAACTCTGGCTGGGAGACCCAGTACTTC. This gives the protein CASSENSGWETQYF.

The chain links TRBV18 to TRBJ1-5, with D possibly being TRBD1 (5 bases). The ends were cut back, 5 bases at V and 7 bases at J, with 21 bases in the middle. Germline V gene lookup returns CDR1 KGHSH and CDR2 LQKENI. This CDR3 region has 16 residues. CDR3: CASSKGRAPEAQPQHF. The DNA for the CDR3 is TGTGCCAGCTCAAAAGGCAGGGCCCCGGAGGCACAGCCCCAGCATTTT. The whole variable domain, filled in from reference TRBV18 and TRBJ1-5, reads NAGVMQNPRHLVRRRGQEARLRCSPMKGHSHVYWYRQLPEEGLKFMVYLQKENIIDESGMPKERFSAEFPKEGPSILRIQQVVRGDSAAYFCASSKGRAPEAQPQHFGDGTRLSIL.

The chain combines TRBV12-3 or TRBV12-4 with TRBJ1-1, with 10 bases that match TRBD1. Trimming cost V 3 bases and J 3 bases; bases outside gene matches: 4. The CDR3 consists of 15 residues. The CDR3 reads CASSLGQGWDTEAFF. CDR3 in DNA: TGTGCCAGCAGTTTGGGACAGGGGTGGGACACTGAAGCTTTCTTT.

The chain joins TRBV5-1 to TRBJ1-5, with 7 positions matching TRBD1. This CDR3 contains 15 residues. J lost 4 bases, V lost 4 bases, and 8 bases had no gene match. Germline-derived CDR1 and CDR2 are SGHRS and YFSETQ. The CDR3 DNA reads TGCGCCAGCAGCCGAACAGGGGATGGAAATCAGCCCCAGCATTTT. Protein: CASSRTGDGNQPQHF.

This clonotype was found many times. The chain has TRBV7-9 and TRBJ2-7; 8 positions match TRBD2. CDR3 size: 14 residues. The J segment lost 2 bases and the V segment lost 3 bases, leaving 3 bases of the junction unmatched. The germline CDR1 and CDR2 sequences are SEHNR and FQNEAQ (reference sequence). This CDR3 is CASSFGGEAYEQYF. CDR3 DNA sequence: TGTGCCAGCAGCTTCGGGGGGGAAGCCTACGAGCAGTACTTC.

The J gene is TRBJ1-4, the V gene TRBV6-1; D is ambiguous. The CDR3 extends over 14 amino acids. Trimming removed 6 bases at V and 6 bases at J, with 14 bases between. Germline V gene lookup returns CDR1 MNHNS and CDR2 SASEGT. The CDR3 loop is CASRKSGTDEKLFF. CDR3 DNA sequence: TGTGCCAGCAGGAAATCCGGAACCGATGAAAAACTGTTTTTT.

This clonotype has just a few counts. This chain connects TRBV13 to TRBJ2-6, with 9 bases fitting TRBD1. The CDR3 contains 17 residues. From germline, CDR1 is PRHDT and CDR2 FYEKMQ (reference sequence). J gave up 4 bases and V 6 bases, and 10 bases lay outside the gene matches. CDR3 loop: CASRHRGLPAGANVLTF. For the CDR3, the DNA is TGTGCCAGCAGGCACAGGGGGCTGCCCGCCGGGGCCAACGTCCTGACTTTC.

This clonotype was observed a few times. The CDR3, as DNA: TGTGCCAGCAGTTTACGGAGGGGTCAGCCCCAGCATTTT. Its translation is CASSLRRGQPQHF. This chain links TRBV7-2 with TRBJ1-5; possibly TRBD1 for D (5 bases). The CDR3 consists of 13 residues. With 6 bases removed from V and 6 bases from J, the gap between germline ends came to 12 bases. CDR1 and CDR2 from the germline V gene are SGHTA and FQGNSA.

This clonotype was recorded at least ten times. The DNA of the CDR3 is TGTGCCACCAGCGAGGAGACAGGGGCGACCTATGGCTACACCTTC. This gives the protein CATSEETGATYGYTF. The chain employs TRBV15 and TRBJ1-2, with TRBD1 matching over 8 bases. The junction had 9 bases not matched to a gene; V was cut back by 5 bases and J by 4 bases. The CDR3 sequence is 15 residues long. Germline V CDR1 and CDR2: LNHNV, YYDKDF (reference sequence).

This clonotype was detected many times. The chain has TRBV6-1 and TRBJ1-2; 10 bases map to TRBD1. Germline assignment: CDR1 MNHNS and CDR2 SASEGT. With V trimmed by 4 bases and J by 3 bases, 5 bases remained unmatched. This CDR3 comprises 15 residues. Here the CDR3 reads CASSAPGQGYYGYTF. The CDR3 bases are TGTGCCAGCAGTGCTCCGGGACAGGGGTACTATGGCTACACCTTC.

This clonotype was detected only a few times. The chain carries TRBV7-9 and TRBJ2-7, with D perhaps TRBD1 or TRBD2 (6 bases each). Germline loops: CDR1 SEHNR, CDR2 FQNEAQ (reference sequence). The CDR3 is 13 residues long. Trimming took off 3 bases at V and 6 bases at J, with 12 bases between the two ends. CDR3 loop: CASSLDGGLEQYV. CDR3 sequence (DNA): TGTGCCAGCAGCTTGGATGGGGGGCTCGAGCAGTACGTC.

The chain has TRBV19 and TRBJ1-1, with D tentatively TRBD1 (5 bases). Germline CDR1 is LNHDA and CDR2 is SQIVND (reference sequence). The CDR3 extends over 15 amino acids. The germline V and J ends were trimmed by 5 bases and 0 bases, with 13 bases remaining between them. Here the CDR3 DNA reads TGTGCCAGTAGTTCGCTAGGGGTCTTGAACACTGAAGCTTTCTTT. Translated, it gives CASSSLGVLNTEAFF. Complete variable domain (other parts from reference TRBV19 and TRBJ1-1): DGGITQSPKYLFRKEGQNVTLSCEQNLNHDAMYWYRQDPGQGLRLIYYSQIVNDFQKGDIAEGYSVSREKKESFPLTVTSAQKNPTAFYLCASSSLGVLNTEAFFGQGTRLTVV.

The rearrangement joins TRBV7-2 to TRBJ1-1; D might be TRBD1 (6 bases). V lost 5 bases and J lost 8, with 18 bases in between. This CDR3 has 14 amino acids. Germline assignment: CDR1 SGHTA and CDR2 FQGNSA. The DNA of the CDR3 is TGTGCCAGCAGCCCCCAGACAGGCGGTATAGAAGCTTTCTTT. This encodes CASSPQTGGIEAFF.

In this sample, this clonotype turned up a few times. This CDR3 reads CASSERQGNTEAFF. CDR3 coding DNA: TGTGCCAGCAGTGAACGACAGGGCAACACTGAAGCTTTCTTT. The chain links TRBV2 to TRBJ1-1; 7 nucleotides match TRBD1. CDR1 is SNHLY and CDR2 is FYNNEI in the germline V gene. This CDR3 has 14 amino acids. The V and J ends lost 2 bases and 2 bases, in that order; junction bases with no gene match: 2.

This clonotype was seen repeatedly, ten times or more. The gene calls are TRBV15 and TRBJ2-1, with 7 bases that match TRBD2. The germline gives CDR1 LNHNV, CDR2 YYDKDF (reference sequence). With 9 bases clipped from V and 3 bases from J, the junction kept 11 bases outside the gene matches. The CDR3 contains 15 residues. The CDR3 protein is CATKLFTGGYNEQFF. CDR3 in DNA: TGTGCCACGAAACTCTTTACGGGAGGCTACAATGAGCAGTTCTTC. Based on the CDR3 plus reference TRBV15 and TRBJ2-1, the full variable domain is DAMVIQNPRYQVTQFGKPVTLSCSQTLNHNVMYWYQQKSSQAPKLLFHYYDKDFNNEADTPDNFQSRRPNTSFCFLDIRSPGLGDTAMYLCATKLFTGGYNEQFFGPGTRLTVL.

Remarks on this clonotype: Sequence at one end of the junction differs from germline and may be a read error. The rearrangement uses TRBV7-2 and TRBJ1-1; D is ambiguous. Per the germline V gene, CDR1 is SGHTA and CDR2 is FQGNSA. The CDR3 has 13 residues. The CDR3 reads CASTLVSGNTEAF. DNA of the CDR3: TGTGCCAGCACCCTTGTAAGTGGGAACACTGAAGCTTTT.

The chain employs TRBV4-1 and TRBJ2-1; D tentatively reads TRBD1 or TRBD2 (5 bases each). V lost 0 bases and J 3 bases, leaving 15 bases between the germline ends. Germline-derived CDR1 and CDR2 are MGHRA and YSYEKL. The CDR3 has 17 amino acids. The CDR3 reads CASSQDYGGVSYNEQFF. The CDR3 nucleotides are TGCGCCAGCAGCCAAGATTATGGGGGAGTAAGCTACAATGAGCAGTTCTTC.

This clonotype occurred many times. The CDR3 sequence: CASNPPFTGQGKSWYNEQFF. Written as DNA, the CDR3 is TGTGCCAGCAACCCCCCATTTACAGGCCAGGGCAAATCTTGGTACAATGAGCAGTTCTTC. The chain links TRBV7-2 to TRBJ2-1, with TRBD1 as a possible D gene (5 bases). Per the germline V gene, CDR1 is SGHTA and CDR2 is FQGNSA. The CDR3 has 20 residues. The ends were cut back, 7 bases at V and 4 bases at J, with 32 bases in the middle. The variable domain in full, with the rest retrieved from reference TRBV7-2 and TRBJ2-1, is GAGVSQSPSNKVTEKGKDVELRCDPISGHTALYWYRQSLGQGLEFLIYFQGNSAPDKSGLPSDRFSAERTGGSVSTLTIQRTQQEDSAVYLCASNPPFTGQGKSWYNEQFFGPGTRLTVL.

The V gene is TRBV20-1, the J gene TRBJ2-5; weak D call: TRBD1 (5 bases). Germline V gives CDR1 DFQATT, CDR2 SNEGSKA (reference sequence). The length of the CDR3 is 14 residues. V lost 7 bases and J 4 bases, leaving 19 bases between the germline ends. The CDR3 DNA reads TGCAGTGTCAGCTCCAGGGCCATTGGAGAGACCCAGTACTTC. This sequence encodes CSVSSRAIGETQYF.

At least ten counts were recorded for this clonotype. The chain employs TRBV4-1 and TRBJ2-3, with unresolved D. CDR3 length: 16 amino acids. Germline V gives CDR1 MGHRA, CDR2 YSYEKL. Trimming pared 0 bases from V and 0 bases from J, leaving 10 bases between. Here the CDR3 DNA reads TGCGCCAGCAGCCAAGAGAGTCTTACTAGCACAGATACGCAGTATTTT. Protein sequence: CASSQESLTSTDTQYF.

The V call is TRBV19, the J call TRBJ2-3, with TRBD1 identical over 9 bases. The CDR3 loop spans 17 amino acids. The V gene end was trimmed by 1 base and the J gene end by 3 bases; junction bases not matched to a gene: 8. Germline lookup yields CDR1 LNHDA and CDR2 SQIVND (reference sequence). For the CDR3, the DNA is TGTGCCAGTAGTATAGTCAAGAGGACAGGGGAGACAGATACGCAGTATTTT. It yields the protein CASSIVKRTGETDTQYF.